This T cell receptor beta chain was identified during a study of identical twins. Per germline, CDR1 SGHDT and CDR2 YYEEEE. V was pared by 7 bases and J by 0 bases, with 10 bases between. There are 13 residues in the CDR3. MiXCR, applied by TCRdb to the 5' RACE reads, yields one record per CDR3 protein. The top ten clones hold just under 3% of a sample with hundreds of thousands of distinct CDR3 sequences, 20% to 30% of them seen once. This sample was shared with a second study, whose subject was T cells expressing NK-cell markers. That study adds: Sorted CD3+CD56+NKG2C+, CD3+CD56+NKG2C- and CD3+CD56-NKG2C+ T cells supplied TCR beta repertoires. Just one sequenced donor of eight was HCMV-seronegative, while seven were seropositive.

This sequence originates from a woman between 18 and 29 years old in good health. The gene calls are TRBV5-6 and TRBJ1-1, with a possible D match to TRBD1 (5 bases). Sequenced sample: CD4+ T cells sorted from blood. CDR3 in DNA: TGTGCCAGCCATGGGACGGTGAACACTGAAGCTTTCTTT. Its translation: CASHGTVNTEAFF.